The T cell receptor beta chain under discussion was sequenced for a study of cytomegalovirus exposure and HLA in healthy donors. Study conclusions and caveats: Some TCR beta chains (more than 150 of them) were listed as cytomegalovirus-associated. Rarity held for most TCR sequences, but there were some public TCRs that occurred in many donors.

Worth noting for this clone: Its antigen is not identified.

TCRdb's copy holds only in-frame clones and misses some; the assay was immunoSEQ multiplex PCR. The sample lists 130,000 or so clones; approximately 90% were seen once. The V end lost 6 bases, the J end lost 4 bases, and 10 bases lay between the germline ends. Germline V gene lookup returns CDR1 MNHEY and CDR2 SVGAGI. The CDR3 has 12 residues. This clonotype originated in a woman between 18 and 29 years old in good health and CMV-seronegative. The sequenced sample was PBMCs. The V call is TRBV6-5, the J call TRBJ2-7, with D maybe TRBD2 (6 bases). The CDR3 DNA sequence: TGTGCCAGCAGAACGGGGACTTACGAGCAGTACTTC. Encoded protein: CASRTGTYEQYF.